The source of this T cell receptor (beta chain) is a study of shared T cell receptors in the human thymus. Only one count was recorded for this clone. The CDR3 length is 16 residues. Trimming removed 6 bases from V and 7 bases from J; junction bases left unmatched: 13. Germline CDR1 is SGHTA and CDR2 is FQGNSA. Sequenced by immunoSEQ multiplex PCR; TCRdb stores in-frame clones only, minus some. Among about 660,000 clones listed, about 87% were seen once. These data also formed part of another study, on human thymus T cells. That investigation notes: Samples came from healthy Finnish infants during open corrective cardiac surgery. Blood and thymic repertoires both appeared biased in V and J gene usage.

The V gene is TRBV7-2, the J gene TRBJ2-1; TRBD1 matches 9 bases. The clonotype comes from a boy in the first two years of life with a congenital heart defect. The sequenced material came from thymocytes. The CDR3 sequence: CASSQPGTGRGNEQFF. The DNA for the CDR3 is TGTGCCAGCAGTCAACCCGGGACAGGGCGGGGAAATGAGCAGTTCTTC.